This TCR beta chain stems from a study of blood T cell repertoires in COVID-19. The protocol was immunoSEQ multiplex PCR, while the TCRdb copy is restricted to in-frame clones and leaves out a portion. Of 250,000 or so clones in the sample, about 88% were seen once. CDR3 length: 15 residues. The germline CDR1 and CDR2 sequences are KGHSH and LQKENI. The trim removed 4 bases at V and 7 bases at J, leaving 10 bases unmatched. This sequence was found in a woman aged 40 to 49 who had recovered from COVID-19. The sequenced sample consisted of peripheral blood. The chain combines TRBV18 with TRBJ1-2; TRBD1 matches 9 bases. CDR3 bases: TGTGCCAGCTCACTGACCGGGACAGGGATTAGTGGCTACACCTTC. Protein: CASSLTGTGISGYTF.